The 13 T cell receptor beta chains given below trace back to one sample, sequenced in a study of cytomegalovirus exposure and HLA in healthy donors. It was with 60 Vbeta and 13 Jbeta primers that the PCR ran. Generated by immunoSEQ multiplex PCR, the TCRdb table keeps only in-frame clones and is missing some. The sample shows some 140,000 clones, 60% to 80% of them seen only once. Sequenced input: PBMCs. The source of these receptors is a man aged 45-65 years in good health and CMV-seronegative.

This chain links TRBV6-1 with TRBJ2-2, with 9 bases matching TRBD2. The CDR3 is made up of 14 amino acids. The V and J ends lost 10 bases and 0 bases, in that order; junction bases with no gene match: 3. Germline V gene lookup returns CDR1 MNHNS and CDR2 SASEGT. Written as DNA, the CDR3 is TGTGCCACTAGACTAGCGGCGAACACCGGGGAGCTGTTTTTT. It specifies CATRLAANTGELFF.

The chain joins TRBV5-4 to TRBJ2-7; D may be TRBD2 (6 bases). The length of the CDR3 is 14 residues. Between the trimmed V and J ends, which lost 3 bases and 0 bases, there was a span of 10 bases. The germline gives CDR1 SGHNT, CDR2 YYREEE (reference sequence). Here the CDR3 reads CASSSGTGSYEQYF. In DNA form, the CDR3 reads TGTGCCAGCAGCTCCGGGACTGGCTCCTACGAGCAGTACTTC.

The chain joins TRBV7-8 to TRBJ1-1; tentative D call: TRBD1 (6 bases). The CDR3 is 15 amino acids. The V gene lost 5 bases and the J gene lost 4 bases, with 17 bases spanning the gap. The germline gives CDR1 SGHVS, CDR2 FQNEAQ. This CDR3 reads CASSERTGSGTEAFF. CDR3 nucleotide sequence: TGTGCCAGCAGCGAGCGAACAGGGTCGGGCACTGAAGCTTTCTTT. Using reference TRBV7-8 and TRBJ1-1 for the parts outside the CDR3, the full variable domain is GAGVSQSPRYKVAKRGQDVALRCDPISGHVSLFWYQQALGQGPEFLTYFQNEAQLDKSGLPSDRFFAERPEGSVSTLKIQRTQQEDSAVYLCASSERTGSGTEAFFGQGTRLTVV.

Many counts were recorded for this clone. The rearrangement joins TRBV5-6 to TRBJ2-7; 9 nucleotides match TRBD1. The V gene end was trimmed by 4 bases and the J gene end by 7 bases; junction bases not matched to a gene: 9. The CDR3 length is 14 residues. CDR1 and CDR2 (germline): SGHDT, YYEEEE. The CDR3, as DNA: TGTGCCAGCAGCCCCGGGACAGGGAGCAGGGAGCAGTACTTC. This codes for CASSPGTGSREQYF.

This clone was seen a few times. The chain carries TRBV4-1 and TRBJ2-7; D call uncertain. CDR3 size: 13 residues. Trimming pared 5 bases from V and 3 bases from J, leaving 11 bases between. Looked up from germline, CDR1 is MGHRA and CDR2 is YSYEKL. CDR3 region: CASSSSLFYEQYF. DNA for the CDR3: TGCGCCAGCAGCTCCTCCCTTTTCTACGAGCAGTACTTC.

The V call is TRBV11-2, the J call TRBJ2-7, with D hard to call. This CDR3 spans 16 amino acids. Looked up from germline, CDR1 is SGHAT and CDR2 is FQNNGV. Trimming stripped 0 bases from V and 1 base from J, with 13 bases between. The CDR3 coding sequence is TGTGCCAGCAGCTTAGATTTGGTCAGTCGATCCTACGAGCAGTACTTC. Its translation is CASSLDLVSRSYEQYF.

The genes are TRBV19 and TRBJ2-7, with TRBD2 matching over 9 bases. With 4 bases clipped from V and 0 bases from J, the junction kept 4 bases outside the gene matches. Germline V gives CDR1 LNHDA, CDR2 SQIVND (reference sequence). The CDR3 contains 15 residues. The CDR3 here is CASSRASGISYEQYF. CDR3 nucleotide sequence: TGTGCCAGTAGTAGAGCTAGCGGGATCTCCTACGAGCAGTACTTC. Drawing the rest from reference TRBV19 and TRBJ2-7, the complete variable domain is DGGITQSPKYLFRKEGQNVTLSCEQNLNHDAMYWYRQDPGQGLRLIYYSQIVNDFQKGDIAEGYSVSREKKESFPLTVTSAQKNPTAFYLCASSRASGISYEQYFGPGTRLTVT.

CDR3 protein: CSVTRGGGRARSQYF. CDR3 in DNA: TGCAGCGTCACACGAGGGGGCGGGAGGGCCCGATCGCAGTATTTT. The chain couples TRBV29-1 to TRBJ2-3; TRBD2 agrees at 9 bases. The CDR3 has 15 amino acids. V was clipped by 6 bases and J by 10 bases; unmatched bases: 17. The V gene's germline CDR1 is SQVTM and CDR2 ANQGSEA.

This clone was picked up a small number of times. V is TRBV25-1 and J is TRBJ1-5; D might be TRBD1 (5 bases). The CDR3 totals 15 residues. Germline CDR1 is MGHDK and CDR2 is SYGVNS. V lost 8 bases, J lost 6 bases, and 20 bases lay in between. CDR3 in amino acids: CASPFLAGRPQPQHF. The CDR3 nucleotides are TGTGCCAGCCCATTTTTGGCAGGGCGCCCTCAGCCCCAGCATTTT.

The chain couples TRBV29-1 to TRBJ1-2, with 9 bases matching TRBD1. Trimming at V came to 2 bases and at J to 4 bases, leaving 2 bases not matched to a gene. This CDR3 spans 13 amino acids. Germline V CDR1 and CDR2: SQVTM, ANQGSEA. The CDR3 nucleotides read TGCAGCGTTGAACCACAGGGGGCCTATGGCTACACCTTC. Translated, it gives CSVEPQGAYGYTF.

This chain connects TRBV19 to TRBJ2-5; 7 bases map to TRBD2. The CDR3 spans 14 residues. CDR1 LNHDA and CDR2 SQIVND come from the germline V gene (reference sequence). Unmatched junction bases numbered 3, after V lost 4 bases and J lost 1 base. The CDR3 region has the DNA TGTGCCAGTAGTAGCGGGAGAGTCCAAGAGACCCAGTACTTC. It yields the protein CASSSGRVQETQYF.

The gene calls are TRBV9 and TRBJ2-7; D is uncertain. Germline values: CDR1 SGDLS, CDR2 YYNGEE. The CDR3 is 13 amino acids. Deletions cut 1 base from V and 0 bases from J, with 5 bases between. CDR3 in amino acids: CASSVHNSYEQYF. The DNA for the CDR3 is TGTGCCAGCAGCGTACACAACTCCTACGAGCAGTACTTC.

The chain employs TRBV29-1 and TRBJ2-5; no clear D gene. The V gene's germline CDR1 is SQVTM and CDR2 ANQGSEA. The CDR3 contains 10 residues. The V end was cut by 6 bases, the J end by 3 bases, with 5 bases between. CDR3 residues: CSVREETQYF. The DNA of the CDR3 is TGCAGCGTCCGAGAAGAGACCCAGTACTTC.